This passage covers 25 T cell receptor beta chains from one sample sequenced in a study of blood T cells in healthy people across ages. A second about 7 to 12 cycle PCR used barcoded and J-beta primers. Using its own MiXCR run on the 5' RACE reads, TCRdb lists one record per CDR3 protein. The sample consists of about 720,000 distinct CDR3 sequences, 20% to 25% of them appearing once. In addition, the sample was reused for a study of T cells of mothers and their children.

Sequencing was performed on blood. These TCRs come from a boy aged 5-17 years in good health.

This clonotype was detected a few times. The V and J genes are TRBV28 and TRBJ1-6, with TRBD1 matching over 7 bases. This CDR3 spans 18 amino acids. J gave up 6 bases and V 3 bases, and 14 bases lay outside the gene matches. Germline CDR1 reads MDHEN; CDR2 reads SYDVKM. In DNA, the CDR3 is TGTGCCAGCAGTTTTGTCCCGGGACAGCCGGAGCCTAATTCACCCCTCCACTTT. It encodes CASSFVPGQPEPNSPLHF. Variable domain in full (rest from reference TRBV28 and TRBJ1-6): DVKVTQSSRYLVKRTGEKVFLECVQDMDHENMFWYRQDPGLGLRLIYFSYDVKMKEKGDIPEGYSVSREKKERFSLILESASTNQTSMYLCASSFVPGQPEPNSPLHFGNGTRLTVT.

In this sample, this clonotype turned up a few times. The CDR3: CASSQNETQYF. CDR3 sequence (DNA): TGTGCCAGCAGTCAGAATGAGACCCAGTACTTC. The rearrangement joins TRBV28 to TRBJ2-5; D unresolved. The CDR3 is 11 amino acids. V lost 5 bases to trimming and J lost 5 bases, with 6 bases between them. The germline V gene has CDR1 MDHEN and CDR2 SYDVKM.

This clonotype has more than one count but fewer than ten. The chain joins TRBV29-1 to TRBJ1-1; 12 bases align to TRBD1. With 5 bases clipped from V and 0 bases from J, the junction kept 10 bases outside the gene matches. The CDR3 is made up of 17 amino acids. Germline V lookup: CDR1 SQVTM, CDR2 ANQGSEA. The CDR3 DNA reads as TGCAGCGTTTCTAGGGACAGGGGGCGGGCGGTGAACACTGAAGCTTTCTTT. This codes for CSVSRDRGRAVNTEAFF.

The CDR3 here is CASSQEIGRDTQYF. CDR3 DNA: TGCGCCAGCAGCCAAGAAATCGGCAGAGATACGCAGTATTTT. The chain links TRBV4-3 to TRBJ2-3, with D unclear. Germline CDR1 reads LGHNA; CDR2 reads YSLEER. V was pared by 0 bases and J by 5 bases, with 9 bases between. This CDR3 has 14 amino acids.

This clonotype was detected only a few times. The rearrangement links TRBV7-2 to TRBJ1-5, with 7 bases lining up with TRBD1. This CDR3 comprises 16 residues. Germline V lookup: CDR1 SGHTA, CDR2 FQGNSA. The junction had 8 bases not matched to a gene; V was cut back by 5 bases and J by 1 base. The CDR3 sequence is CASSPTGMGSNQPQHF. The CDR3 bases are TGTGCCAGCAGCCCGACAGGGATGGGGAGCAATCAGCCCCAGCATTTT.

As for this clonotype: Mismatch with germline at one junction end may stem from a read error. The chain uses TRBV3-1 and TRBJ2-5; D is unclear. CDR3 size: 12 residues. Germline CDR1 and CDR2: LGHDT and YNNKEL (reference sequence). The CDR3 region has the DNA TGTGCCAGCAGCCTCTTGAATTACGAGCAGTGCTTC. Encoded protein: CASSLLNYEQCF.

The J gene is TRBJ1-5, the V gene TRBV6-2 or TRBV6-3; TRBD1 matches at 7 bases. Germline values: CDR1 MNHEY, CDR2 SVGEGT. The CDR3 totals 14 residues. With V trimmed by 6 bases and J by 1 base, 3 bases remained unmatched. CDR3 sequence (DNA): TGTGCCAGCAGACGGGACAGAAGCAATCAGCCCCAGCATTTT. It translates to CASRRDRSNQPQHF.

This chain uses TRBV2 with TRBJ2-1; D unclear. CDR1 and CDR2 (germline): SNHLY, FYNNEI. The ends were cut back, 4 bases at V and 5 bases at J, with 6 bases in the middle. The CDR3 runs 12 residues. The CDR3 reads CASSGVNNEQFF. CDR3 coding DNA: TGTGCCAGCAGTGGCGTAAACAATGAGCAGTTCTTC.

Of note for this clonotype: One junction end disagrees with the germline gene, perhaps due to a read error. The J gene is TRBJ2-5, the V gene TRBV28; D remains unclear. The J call is doubtful: the DNA matches TRBJ2-1 better. The CDR3 covers 15 residues. Germline CDR1 is MDHEN and CDR2 is SYDVKM. The CDR3 protein is CASSSPSGPYNGQFF. The CDR3, as DNA: TGTGCCAGCAGTTCACCATCCGGACCATACAATGGGCAGTTCTTC.

This clonotype was detected many times. The gene calls are TRBV7-9 and TRBJ2-5; TRBD2 might be the D (5 bases). The V end was cut by 1 base, the J end by 2 bases, with 11 bases between. The germline gives CDR1 SEHNR, CDR2 FQNEAQ (reference sequence). The CDR3 loop spans 15 amino acids. In nucleotides, the CDR3 is TGTGCCAGCAGCTTAGTGGGCGGGTCACAAGAGACCCAGTACTTC. As protein: CASSLVGGSQETQYF. The entire variable domain, with the rest obtained from reference TRBV7-9 and TRBJ2-5, is as follows: DTGVSQNPRHKITKRGQNVTFRCDPISEHNRLYWYRQTLGQGPEFLTYFQNEAQLEKSRLLSDRFSAERPKGSFSTLEIQRTEQGDSAMYLCASSLVGGSQETQYFGPGTRLLVL.

This chain joins TRBV28 and TRBJ1-5; D is uncertain. Germline V gene lookup returns CDR1 MDHEN and CDR2 SYDVKM. Trimming shortened V by 4 bases and J by 6 bases, and 7 bases separated the two germline ends. The CDR3 has 12 residues. CDR3 coding DNA: TGTGCCAGCAGTTACGGGATTCAGCCCCAGCATTTT. Its translation is CASSYGIQPQHF.

This clonotype turned up a few times. The CDR3 loop reads CASSVLYAELSYNEQFF. In DNA, the CDR3 is TGTGCCAGCAGTGTCCTCTACGCGGAACTCTCCTACAATGAGCAGTTCTTC. V gene TRBV2 combines with J gene TRBJ2-1; D not resolved. Deletions cut 4 bases from V and 0 bases from J, with 16 bases between. Germline CDR1 reads SNHLY; CDR2 reads FYNNEI. The CDR3 is 17 amino acids.

The chain has TRBV3-1 and TRBJ2-1, with 13 bases identical to TRBD2. The CDR3 sequence is 15 residues long. With 4 bases clipped from V and 9 bases from J, the junction kept 6 bases outside the gene matches. CDR1 and CDR2 from the germline V gene are LGHDT and YNNKEL (reference sequence). CDR3 DNA: TGTGCCAGCAGCCGCGGACTAGCGGGAGAAGCTGAGCAGTTCTTC. Residues: CASSRGLAGEAEQFF.

Notes on this clonotype: A read error may produce the germline difference seen at one junction end. The chain is built from TRBV28 and TRBJ2-5, with 8 bases fitting TRBD2. The CDR3 is 14 amino acids. Germline assignment: CDR1 MDHEN and CDR2 SYDVKM. CDR3 loop: CASSSGLSGVSRDF. CDR3 sequence (DNA): TGTGCCAGCAGTTCGGGGCTTAGCGGGGTGAGCAGGGACTTC.

For this clonotype: The germline gene is not matched at one end of the junction; a read error may be the cause. This chain joins TRBV20-1 and TRBJ2-7; 7 nucleotides agree with TRBD1. Per the germline V gene, CDR1 is DFQATT and CDR2 is SNEGSKA (reference sequence). The CDR3 contains 12 residues. In nucleotides, the CDR3 is TGCAGTGCTGCAGGGGGTCCTTACCCCGCTTGGTTC. Translated: CSAAGGPYPAWF.

V is TRBV29-1 and J is TRBJ2-2; TRBD2 matches 7 bases. V was clipped by 3 bases and J by 5 bases; unmatched bases: 6. The CDR3 consists of 14 residues. In germline, CDR1 is SQVTM, CDR2 ANQGSEA. Here the CDR3 reads CSVDAAGRTGELFF. CDR3 DNA sequence: TGCAGCGTTGACGCAGCGGGGAGGACCGGGGAGCTGTTTTTT.

The chain employs TRBV12-3 or TRBV12-4 and TRBJ1-6; no definite D call. This CDR3 has 13 residues. With 3 bases removed from V and 9 bases from J, the gap between germline ends came to 9 bases. DNA of the CDR3: TGTGCCAGCAGTTTCCTGACAAGTTCACCCCTCCACTTT. Translation gives CASSFLTSSPLHF.

This clonotype was recorded a few times. V usage is TRBV7-9 and J usage is TRBJ2-5; 11 nucleotides match TRBD2. Germline V CDR1 and CDR2: SEHNR, FQNEAQ (reference sequence). The CDR3 consists of 16 residues. The trim removed 5 bases at V and 5 bases at J, leaving 10 bases unmatched. CDR3 nucleotide sequence: TGTGCCAGCAGCCCCACTAGCGGGGGTTTGGGTGAGACCCAGTACTTC. Translation: CASSPTSGGLGETQYF.

In its sample, this clonotype was seen many times. The rearrangement joins TRBV2 to TRBJ2-2, with no clear D. V was trimmed by 0 bases and J by 8 bases, leaving 4 bases between them. The length of the CDR3 is 12 residues. Germline loops: CDR1 SNHLY, CDR2 FYNNEI. CDR3 protein: CASSEARGELFF. The CDR3 DNA follows: TGTGCCAGCAGTGAAGCCAGGGGGGAGCTGTTTTTT.

The V gene is TRBV11-2, the J gene TRBJ2-5; TRBD1 matches at 12 bases. This CDR3 contains 14 residues. The junction had 9 bases not matched to a gene; V was cut back by 5 bases and J by 11 bases. Germline CDR1 reads SGHAT; CDR2 reads FQNNGV. CDR3 coding DNA: TGTGCCAGCAGCCGGGACAGGGGGCGTTGGGAGCAGTACTTC. Encoded protein: CASSRDRGRWEQYF.

Here the CDR3 reads CASSQTGVLAEAFF. The CDR3 DNA is TGTGCCAGTAGTCAGACAGGGGTGTTGGCTGAAGCTTTCTTT. This rearrangement joins TRBV19 to TRBJ1-1; TRBD1 matches 8 bases. The V segment lost 5 bases and the J segment 6 bases; nucleotides outside the gene matches: 8. This CDR3 has 14 residues. Germline lookup yields CDR1 LNHDA and CDR2 SQIVND (reference sequence).

This CDR3 reads CSVARLGDTGELFF. DNA for the CDR3: TGCAGCGTTGCCCGTCTCGGGGACACCGGGGAGCTGTTTTTT. This rearrangement joins TRBV29-1 to TRBJ2-2, with TRBD2 as a possible D gene (5 bases). Per the germline V gene, CDR1 is SQVTM and CDR2 is ANQGSEA. Trimming pared 4 bases from V and 3 bases from J, leaving 12 bases between. This CDR3 has 14 residues.

In this sample, this clonotype turned up a few times. V and J are TRBV7-2 and TRBJ2-1; 10 bases map to TRBD2. From germline, CDR1 is SGHTA and CDR2 FQGNSA. This CDR3 contains 16 residues. The V segment lost 1 base and the J segment 3 bases; nucleotides outside the gene matches: 3. The CDR3 region is CASSLESSGGYNEQFF. As DNA, the CDR3 is TGTGCCAGCAGCTTAGAGTCTAGCGGGGGCTACAATGAGCAGTTCTTC.

There are a few counts of this clonotype. This chain links TRBV6-1 with TRBJ2-1, with D hard to call. CDR1 MNHNS and CDR2 SASEGT come from the germline V gene. This CDR3 has 17 amino acids. The ends were cut back, 4 bases at V and 0 bases at J, with 16 bases in the middle. CDR3 DNA: TGTGCCAGCAGTGTGGTTCGCGGCCCTCGCTCCTACAATGAGCAGTTCTTC. It translates to CASSVVRGPRSYNEQFF.

This clonotype appeared many times. The chain joins TRBV7-2 to TRBJ2-5; no firm D call. CDR1 and CDR2 from the germline V gene are SGHTA and FQGNSA. The V end was cut by 0 bases, the J end by 2 bases, with 13 bases between. The CDR3 sequence is 16 residues long. CDR3 sequence: CASSLAAMAAQETQYF. The CDR3 coding sequence is TGTGCCAGCAGCTTAGCAGCGATGGCGGCGCAAGAGACCCAGTACTTC.